The clone carrying this T cell receptor beta chain was observed a single time. As handled by the study authors: Nucleated cell number was recorded as an estimate derived from reference gene primer amplification. Some clones are missing from TCRdb's copy, which holds only in-frame ones; the method was immunoSEQ multiplex PCR. V and J calls and clone size are copied from that table; D and trimming were computed from the DNA. Here the sample spans roughly 310,000 clones, 70% to 90% being singletons. The sample belongs to a study of blood T cell repertoires in COVID-19. Per germline, CDR1 SGHRS and CDR2 YFSETQ. This CDR3 contains 15 residues. Trimming took 0 bases from V and 10 from J, leaving 14 bases between them.

The source material was PBMCs or T cells enriched from blood (not recorded which). The gene calls are TRBV5-1 and TRBJ1-6, with a tentative D call TRBD1 (5 bases). This receptor was obtained from a woman aged 40 to 50 who had recovered from COVID-19. This chain's CDR3 is CASSLAGGDRSPLHF. The CDR3 nucleotides read TGCGCCAGCAGCTTGGCCGGAGGGGATCGGTCACCCCTCCACTTT.